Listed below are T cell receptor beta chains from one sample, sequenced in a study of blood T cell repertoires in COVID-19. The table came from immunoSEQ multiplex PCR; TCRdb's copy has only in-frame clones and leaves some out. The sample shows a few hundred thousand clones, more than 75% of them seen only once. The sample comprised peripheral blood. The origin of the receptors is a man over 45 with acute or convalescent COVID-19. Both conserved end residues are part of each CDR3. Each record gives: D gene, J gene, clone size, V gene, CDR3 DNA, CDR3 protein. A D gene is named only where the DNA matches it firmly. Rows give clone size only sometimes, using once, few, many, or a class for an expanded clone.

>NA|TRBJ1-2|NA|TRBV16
TGTGCCAGCAGCCAATCGCAGAATGGCTACACCTTC
CASSQSQNGYTF
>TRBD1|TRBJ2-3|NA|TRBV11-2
TGTGCCAGCAGCTTGACAGGGTATGCAGATACGCAGTATTTT
CASSLTGYADTQYF
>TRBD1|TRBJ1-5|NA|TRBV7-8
TGTGCCAGCAGCTTAGATTCATCGACAGGGGATCAGCCCCAGCATTTT
CASSLDSSTGDQPQHF
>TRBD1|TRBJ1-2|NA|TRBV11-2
TGTGCCAGCAGCTTCGGGACAGCTAACTATGGCTACACCTTC
CASSFGTANYGYTF
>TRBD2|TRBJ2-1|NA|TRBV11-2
TGTGCCAGCAGCTTAGGGACTAGCGGGGTCCCCTACAATGAGCAGTTCTTC
CASSLGTSGVPYNEQFF
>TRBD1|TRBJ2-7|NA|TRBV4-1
TGCGCCAGCAGCCGACCCCGAGGGGACAGGGCAACCGAGCAGTACTTC
CASSRPRGDRATEQYF
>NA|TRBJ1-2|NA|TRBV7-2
TGTGCCAGCAGCTCGACAGCTAACTATGGCTACACCTTC
CASSSTANYGYTF
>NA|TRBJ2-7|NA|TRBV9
TGTGCCAGCAGCGTTCCCGAACTCTTCTACGAGCAGTACTTC
CASSVPELFYEQYF
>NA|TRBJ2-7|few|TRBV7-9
TGTGCCAGCAGCTCCGAGGCAGCTCAGTCCTACGAGCAGTACTTC
CASSSEAAQSYEQYF
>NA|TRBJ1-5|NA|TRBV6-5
TGTGCCAGCAGTTACGGGGACATCCCTAATCAGCCCCAGCATTTT
CASSYGDIPNQPQHF
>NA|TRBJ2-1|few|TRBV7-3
TGTGCCAGCAGCCCCGACACCAGCTCCTACAATGAGCAGTTCTTC
CASSPDTSSYNEQFF
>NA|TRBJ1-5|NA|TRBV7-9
TGTGCCAGCAGCTTAATGGGGGCTAATCAGCCCCAGCATTTT
CASSLMGANQPQHF
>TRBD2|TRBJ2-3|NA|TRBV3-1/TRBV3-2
TGTGCCAGCAGCCGCCTAGCGGGGGGGCCAATCACAGATACGCAGTATTTT
CASSRLAGGPITDTQYF
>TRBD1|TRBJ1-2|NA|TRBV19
TGTGCCAGTAGTCCCCCCCACGACAGGGGCTATGGCTACACCTTC
CASSPPHDRGYGYTF
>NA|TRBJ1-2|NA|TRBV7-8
TGTGCCAGCAGCTTAGTCTCGGCAGGCGGCTACACCTTC
CASSLVSAGGYTF
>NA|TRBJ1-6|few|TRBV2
TGTGCCAGCAGTGAAGTGGGACTAAGCAATTCACCCCTCCACTTT
CASSEVGLSNSPLHF
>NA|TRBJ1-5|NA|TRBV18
TGTGCCAGCTCACCACCGGGCTCACCCAATCAGCCCCAGCATTTT
CASSPPGSPNQPQHF
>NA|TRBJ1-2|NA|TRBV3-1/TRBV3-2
TGTGCCAGCAGCTTAAGAGGCGGGGGTGGCTACACCTTC
CASSLRGGGGYTF
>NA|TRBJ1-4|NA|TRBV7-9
TGTGCCAGCAGCAAGGACCGAGGGGAAAAACTGTTTTTT
CASSKDRGEKLFF
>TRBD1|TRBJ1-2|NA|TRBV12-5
TGTGCTAGTGGACCGGACAGGGTTCATGGCTACACCTTC
CASGPDRVHGYTF
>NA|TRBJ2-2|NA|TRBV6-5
TGTGCCAGCAGTTACTCCAGGGGGGCCAACACCGGGGAGCTGTTTTTT
CASSYSRGANTGELFF
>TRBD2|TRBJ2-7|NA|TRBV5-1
TGCGCCAGCAGCCCGGGGGGGTCGGGGTACGAGCAGTACTTC
CASSPGGSGYEQYF
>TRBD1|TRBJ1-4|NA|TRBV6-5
TGTGCCAGCAGAGGGGGACAGGGCTTTAATGAAAAACTGTTTTTT
CASRGGQGFNEKLFF
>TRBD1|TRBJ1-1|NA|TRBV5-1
TGCGCCAGCAGCCGCGACAGGGGGCTCCTTAGCACTGAAGCTTTCTTT
CASSRDRGLLSTEAFF
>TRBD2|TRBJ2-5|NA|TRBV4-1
TGCGCCAGCAGCCAAGACTCGCGGGGACTAGCGGACACCCAAGAGACCCAGTACTTC
CASSQDSRGLADTQETQYF
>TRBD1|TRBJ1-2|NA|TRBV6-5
TGTGCCAGCAGTTCCCGGGACAGTAACTATGGCTACACCTTC
CASSSRDSNYGYTF
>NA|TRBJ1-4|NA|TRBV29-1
TGCAGCGTCGAAAAGATTGCGGGTGAAAAACTGTTTTTT
CSVEKIAGEKLFF
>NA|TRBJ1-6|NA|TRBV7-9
TGTGCCAGCAGCTTCCCTGGCCAGTCACCCCTCCACTTT
CASSFPGQSPLHF
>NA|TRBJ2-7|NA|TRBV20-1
TGCAGTGCTAGTACTACTACTTTCCACGAGCAGTACTTC
CSASTTTFHEQYF
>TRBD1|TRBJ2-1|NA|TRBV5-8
TGTGCCAGCAGTGCGGGACAGGCGGCCTACAATGAGCAGTTCTTC
CASSAGQAAYNEQFF
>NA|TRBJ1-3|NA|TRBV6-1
TGTGCCAGCAGTGAAGCGCTGGGGCTGATGAGCTCTGGAAACACCATATATTTT
CASSEALGLMSSGNTIYF
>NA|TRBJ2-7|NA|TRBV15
TGTGCCACCAGCAGAGATCCGGGCAGGGGTTACGAGCAGTACTTC
CATSRDPGRGYEQYF
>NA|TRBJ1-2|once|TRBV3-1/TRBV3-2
TGTGCCAGCAGCCAAGGCAGGTCGACCAACTATGGCTACACCTTC
CASSQGRSTNYGYTF
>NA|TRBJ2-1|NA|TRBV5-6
TGTGCCAGCAGCTTGGAATCAGGCCCTGACAGTGAGCAGTTCTTC
CASSLESGPDSEQFF
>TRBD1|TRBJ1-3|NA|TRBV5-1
TGCGCCAGCAGCTCGGGACAGGCTGGAAACACCATATATTTT
CASSSGQAGNTIYF
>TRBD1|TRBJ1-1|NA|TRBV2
TGTGCCAGCAGGGGACAGCTACGGGACACTGAAGCTTTCTTT
CASRGQLRDTEAFF
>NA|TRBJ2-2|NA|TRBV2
TGTGCCAGCAGCGCATTTAGTGTCGGGGAGCTGTTTTTT
CASSAFSVGELFF
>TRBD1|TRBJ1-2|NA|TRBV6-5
TGTGCCAGCAGTTTTAGTTGGCAGGGGGCGAATGGCTACACCTTC
CASSFSWQGANGYTF
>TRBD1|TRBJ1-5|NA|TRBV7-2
TGTGCCAGCAGCTGGACAGGGGGGAATCAGCCCCAGCATTTT
CASSWTGGNQPQHF
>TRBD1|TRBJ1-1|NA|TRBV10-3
TGTGCCATCAGTGAGCAGAGGACAGGTCGGATGAACACTGAAGCTTTCTTT
CAISEQRTGRMNTEAFF
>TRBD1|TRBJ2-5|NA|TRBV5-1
TGCGCCAGCAGCTTGGTTGGGACAGCGTCGGAGACCCAGTACTTC
CASSLVGTASETQYF
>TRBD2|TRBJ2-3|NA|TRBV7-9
TGTGCCAGCAGCTTCCTAGCGGGGGTTAGCACAGATACGCAGTATTTT
CASSFLAGVSTDTQYF
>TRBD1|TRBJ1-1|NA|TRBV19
TGTGCCAGTAGTCGAGGGACAGGGGGCTATATGAACACTGAAGCTTTCTTT
CASSRGTGGYMNTEAFF
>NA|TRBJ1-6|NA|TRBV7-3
TGTGCCAGCAGCGCGACCGGGGGGCGTCTTTCACCCCTCCACTTT
CASSATGGRLSPLHF
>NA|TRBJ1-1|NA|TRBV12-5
TGTGCTAGTGGTTTGCCCCCCGCCACAGGGCATATGAACACTGAAGCTTTCTTT
CASGLPPATGHMNTEAFF
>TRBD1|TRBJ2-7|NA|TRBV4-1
TGCGCCAGCAGCCAGAACAGGGGGCTTTCCTACGAGCAGTACTTC
CASSQNRGLSYEQYF
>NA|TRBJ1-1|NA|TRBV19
TGTGCCAGTAGTATCCCCGGGTCGCCTATGAACACTGAAGCTTTCTTT
CASSIPGSPMNTEAFF
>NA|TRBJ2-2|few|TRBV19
TGTGCCAGTAGTATAGACAGGGCCGGGGAGCTGTTTTTT
CASSIDRAGELFF
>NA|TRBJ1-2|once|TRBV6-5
TGTGCCAGCAGTTATCAGGGATATAACTATGGCTACACCTTC
CASSYQGYNYGYTF
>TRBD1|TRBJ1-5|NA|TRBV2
TGTGCCAGCAGGGGGACAGGGCGAGGTCAGCCCCAGCATTTT
CASRGTGRGQPQHF
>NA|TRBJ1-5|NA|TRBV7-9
TGTGCCAGCAGCTTAGGACAGGAGCAGCCCCAGCATTTT
CASSLGQEQPQHF
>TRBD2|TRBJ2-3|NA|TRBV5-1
TGCGCCAGCAGCTTAGCGGGGGCGGAGGCAGATACGCAGTATTTT
CASSLAGAEADTQYF